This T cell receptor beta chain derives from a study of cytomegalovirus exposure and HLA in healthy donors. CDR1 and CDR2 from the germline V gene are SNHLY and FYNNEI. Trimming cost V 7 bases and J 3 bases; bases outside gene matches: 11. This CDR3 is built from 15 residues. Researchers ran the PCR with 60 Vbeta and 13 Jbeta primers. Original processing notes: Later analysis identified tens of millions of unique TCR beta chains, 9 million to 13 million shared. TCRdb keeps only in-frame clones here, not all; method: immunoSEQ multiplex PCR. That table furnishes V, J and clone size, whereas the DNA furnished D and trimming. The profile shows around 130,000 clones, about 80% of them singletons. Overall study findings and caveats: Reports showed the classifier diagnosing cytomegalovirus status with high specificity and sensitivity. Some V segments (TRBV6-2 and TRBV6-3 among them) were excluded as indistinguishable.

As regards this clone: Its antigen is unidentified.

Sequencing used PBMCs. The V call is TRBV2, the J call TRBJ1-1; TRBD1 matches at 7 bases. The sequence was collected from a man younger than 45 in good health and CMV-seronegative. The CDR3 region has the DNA TGTGCCAGCAAACAAACAGGGGTGAGTGACACTGAAGCTTTCTTT. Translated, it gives CASKQTGVSDTEAFF.